These 24 T cell receptor beta chains share one sample of origin, sequenced in a study of blood T cell repertoires in COVID-19. Method: immunoSEQ multiplex PCR; TCRdb's copy keeps in-frame clones and lacks some. The profile shows some 200,000 clones, around 86% of them singletons. Sequenced sample: peripheral blood. The receptors originated from a woman aged 40 to 50 with acute or convalescent COVID-19.

V and J are TRBV6-4 and TRBJ2-1; 10 positions agree with TRBD2. In germline, CDR1 is MRHNA, CDR2 SNTAGT. The CDR3 spans 14 residues. V lost 6 bases, J lost 9 bases, and 8 bases stayed unmatched. CDR3 DNA: TGTGCCAGCAGCGGGCCTAGCGGGGGAACTGAGCAGTTCTTC. Encoded protein: CASSGPSGGTEQFF.

The chain has TRBV6-4 and TRBJ2-2; D ambiguous. The CDR3 runs to 15 residues. The germline V gene encodes CDR1 MRHNA and CDR2 SNTAGT. Trimming took 5 bases from V and 7 from J, leaving 17 bases between them. The CDR3 nucleotides read TGTGCCAGCAGTTACCTGGGCGCCGCGCACGGGGAGCTGTTTTTT. It is translated as CASSYLGAAHGELFF.

The J gene is TRBJ2-1, the V gene TRBV5-1; 9 nucleotides line up with TRBD2. The CDR3 has 16 residues. Germline V gene lookup returns CDR1 SGHRS and CDR2 YFSETQ. V was pared by 3 bases and J by 6 bases, with 10 bases of the junction left unmatched. The CDR3 DNA sequence: TGCGCCAGCAGCTCCTTAGCGGGGGACCGGCCCAATGAGCAGTTCTTC. It specifies CASSSLAGDRPNEQFF.

The gene calls are TRBV6-5 and TRBJ2-6; D uncertain. Trimming cost V 6 bases and J 0 bases, with 9 bases left between them. The germline V gene encodes CDR1 MNHEY and CDR2 SVGAGI. CDR3 length equals 15 residues. The DNA of the CDR3 is TGTGCCAGCAGGCCGGTTAACTCTGGGGCCAACGTCCTGACTTTC. It is translated as CASRPVNSGANVLTF.

The rearrangement uses TRBV6-5 and TRBJ2-3; possible D gene TRBD1, 6 bases. Germline V gene sequence: CDR1 MNHEY, CDR2 SVGAGI. CDR3 size: 15 residues. V was trimmed by 0 bases and J by 5 bases, leaving 12 bases between them. The DNA for the CDR3 is TGTGCCAGCAGTTACTCGAGGACAGCCGTAGATACGCAGTATTTT. Translation: CASSYSRTAVDTQYF.

This rearrangement joins TRBV28 to TRBJ2-3; 14 positions agree with TRBD2. V lost 2 bases, J lost 5 bases, and 9 bases stayed unmatched. From germline, CDR1 is MDHEN and CDR2 SYDVKM. The CDR3 covers 18 residues. CDR3 in amino acids: CASSLPRLAGGPGDTQYF. DNA of the CDR3: TGTGCCAGCAGTTTACCCCGACTAGCGGGAGGGCCGGGAGATACGCAGTATTTT.

The chain combines TRBV12-3 or TRBV12-4 with TRBJ1-4; 11 bases map to TRBD1. V shed 8 bases, J shed 7 bases, and the junction held 3 bases outside the gene matches. This CDR3 comprises 13 residues. The CDR3: CASQGTGGEKLFF. CDR3 bases: TGTGCCAGCCAGGGGACAGGGGGTGAAAAACTGTTTTTT.

The chain employs TRBV5-5 and TRBJ2-7, with D uncertain. The CDR3 covers 13 residues. The V end lost 0 bases, the J end lost 3 bases, and 7 bases lay between the germline ends. From germline, CDR1 is SGHKS and CDR2 YYEKEE (reference sequence). CDR3 residues: CASSLAYNYEQYF. The CDR3 coding sequence is TGTGCCAGCAGCTTGGCTTACAACTACGAGCAGTACTTC.

The J gene is TRBJ2-3, the V gene TRBV30; possible D gene TRBD1, 6 bases. The CDR3 consists of 13 residues. Germline CDR1 GTSNPN, CDR2 SVGIG (reference sequence). V was cut by 3 bases and J by 5 bases, with 12 bases left in between. The CDR3 loop is CAWRVGQIDTQYF. CDR3 bases: TGTGCCTGGAGAGTAGGACAGATAGATACGCAGTATTTT.

V is TRBV3-1 (or the pseudogene TRBV3-2) and J is TRBJ2-7, with D possibly being TRBD2 (6 bases). Germline V gene lookup returns CDR1 LGHDT and CDR2 YNNKEL (reference sequence). The CDR3 runs 16 residues. Trimming removed 4 bases from V and 2 bases from J, with 18 bases in between. The chain's CDR3 is CASSPPPAGPTYEQYF. The CDR3 coding sequence is TGTGCCAGCAGCCCCCCCCCAGCGGGCCCTACCTACGAGCAGTACTTC.

On this clone itself: Other DNA sequences in this sample translate to the same CDR3. V and J are TRBV5-4 and TRBJ2-1; TRBD2 aligns across 13 bases. V dropped 2 bases and J dropped 7; count of bases not matched to a gene: 3. Germline assignment: CDR1 SGHNT and CDR2 YYREEE (reference sequence). The CDR3 sequence is 15 residues long. CDR3 region: CASSFGLAGENEQFF. CDR3 DNA sequence: TGTGCCAGCAGCTTTGGACTAGCGGGAGAGAATGAGCAGTTCTTC.

The chain has TRBV30 and TRBJ1-1; maybe TRBD1 (5 bases). The V gene's germline CDR1 is GTSNPN and CDR2 SVGIG (reference sequence). V was shortened by 3 bases and J by 0 bases, with 14 bases between the two germline ends. The CDR3 is 15 amino acids. DNA of the CDR3: TGTGCCTGGAGGGGGCTTCTTAAGATGAACACTGAAGCTTTCTTT. Its translation: CAWRGLLKMNTEAFF.

The rearrangement joins TRBV7-2 to TRBJ1-6, with 9 bases aligning to TRBD1. CDR3 length: 16 residues. V was clipped by 5 bases and J by 7 bases; unmatched bases: 9. CDR1 SGHTA and CDR2 FQGNSA come from the germline V gene. The chain's CDR3 is CASSPRSGQGNSPLHF. The CDR3 DNA reads as TGTGCCAGCAGCCCCCGTTCCGGACAGGGGAATTCACCCCTCCACTTT.

The chain recombines TRBV28 with TRBJ2-4; 10 bases are a match to TRBD2. This CDR3 contains 15 residues. The ends lost 3 bases at V and 8 bases at J; junction bases unmatched: 7. Germline assignment: CDR1 MDHEN and CDR2 SYDVKM. This chain's CDR3 is CASSLSLAGVDIQYF. The CDR3 nucleotides are TGTGCCAGCAGTTTGAGCCTAGCGGGGGTTGACATTCAGTACTTC.

The chain joins TRBV28 to TRBJ1-2, with TRBD1 identical over 7 bases. V was clipped by 2 bases and J by 3 bases; unmatched bases: 12. The CDR3 totals 17 residues. Germline assignment: CDR1 MDHEN and CDR2 SYDVKM. The CDR3: CASSLSQGVLIDYGYTF. The CDR3 DNA is TGTGCCAGCAGTTTAAGCCAGGGGGTGCTCATAGACTATGGCTACACCTTC.

This clone has more than one count but fewer than ten. This rearrangement joins TRBV6-5 to TRBJ2-7; TRBD1 might be the D (6 bases). CDR3 length: 15 amino acids. The V gene lost 2 bases and the J gene lost 0 bases, with 11 bases spanning the gap. CDR1 and CDR2 from the germline V gene are MNHEY and SVGAGI. This chain's CDR3 is CASSYGAGASYEQYF. The CDR3 DNA is TGTGCCAGCAGTTACGGGGCAGGGGCCTCCTACGAGCAGTACTTC.

V is TRBV28 and J is TRBJ2-6, with D uncertain. Trimming cost V 7 bases and J 0 bases, with 7 bases left between them. This CDR3 has 14 amino acids. Looked up from germline, CDR1 is MDHEN and CDR2 is SYDVKM. CDR3 region: CASNTASGANVLTF. The CDR3 DNA reads TGTGCCAGCAACACAGCCTCTGGGGCCAACGTCCTGACTTTC.

The chain is built from TRBV27 and TRBJ2-4; TRBD2 matches at 7 bases. This CDR3 is built from 20 residues. V lost 5 bases, J lost 0 bases, and 19 bases stayed unmatched. CDR1 is MNHEY and CDR2 is SMNVEV in the germline V gene (reference sequence). CDR3 amino acids: CASSPGRGGEYLVAKNIQYF. The CDR3 coding sequence is TGTGCCAGCAGTCCAGGGAGGGGCGGGGAGTACCTCGTAGCCAAAAACATTCAGTACTTC.

This clone was seen a few times. The chain recombines TRBV6-9 with TRBJ1-6; weak D call: TRBD1 (5 bases). Germline loops: CDR1 MNHGY, CDR2 SVAAGI. The CDR3 contains 13 residues. Between the trimmed V and J ends, which lost 8 bases and 5 bases, there was a span of 10 bases. The CDR3 loop is CASGAGNNSPLHF. CDR3 sequence (DNA): TGTGCCAGCGGGGCAGGAAATAATTCACCCCTCCACTTT.

This clone was found once. The J gene is TRBJ1-5, the V gene TRBV19, with 10 bases lining up with TRBD1. The V and J ends lost 2 bases and 4 bases, in that order; junction bases with no gene match: 14. The CDR3 has 19 residues. Looked up from germline, CDR1 is LNHDA and CDR2 is SQIVND (reference sequence). The CDR3 region has the DNA TGTGCCAGTAGTATATTAACGGGGACAGGGGTTATCGAGAATCAGCCCCAGCATTTT. Residues: CASSILTGTGVIENQPQHF. Combining the CDR3 with reference TRBV19 and TRBJ1-5 gives the whole variable domain DGGITQSPKYLFRKEGQNVTLSCEQNLNHDAMYWYRQDPGQGLRLIYYSQIVNDFQKGDIAEGYSVSREKKESFPLTVTSAQKNPTAFYLCASSILTGTGVIENQPQHFGDGTRLSIL.

The chain uses TRBV18 and TRBJ1-2, with TRBD1 as a possible D gene (6 bases). Germline V CDR1 and CDR2: KGHSH, LQKENI. V lost 2 bases and J lost 2, with 9 bases in between. The CDR3 covers 14 residues. The CDR3 loop reads CASSPSGVNYGYTF. Written as DNA, the CDR3 is TGTGCCAGCTCACCATCAGGGGTCAACTATGGCTACACCTTC.

The sample holds a few counts of this clone. For the CDR3, the DNA is TGTGCCAGCAGCCCCCTCCCAGGACTAGCGGGGGCCAATGAGCAGTTCTTC. It encodes CASSPLPGLAGANEQFF. The chain joins TRBV7-2 to TRBJ2-1, with 13 nucleotides matching TRBD2. J gave up 6 bases and V 5 bases, and 10 bases lay outside the gene matches. The germline V gene has CDR1 SGHTA and CDR2 FQGNSA. The CDR3 covers 17 residues.

This CDR3 is CATSPDTNTEAFF. For the CDR3, the DNA is TGTGCCACCAGCCCGGACACGAACACTGAAGCTTTCTTT. V is TRBV15 and J is TRBJ1-1; D is perhaps TRBD1 (5 bases). Between the trimmed V and J ends, which lost 5 bases and 1 base, there was a span of 8 bases. The germline V gene has CDR1 LNHNV and CDR2 YYDKDF (reference sequence). This CDR3 is 13 amino acids long. Using reference TRBV15 and TRBJ1-1 for the parts outside the CDR3, the full variable domain is DAMVIQNPRYQVTQFGKPVTLSCSQTLNHNVMYWYQQKSSQAPKLLFHYYDKDFNNEADTPDNFQSRRPNTSFCFLDIRSPGLGDTAMYLCATSPDTNTEAFFGQGTRLTVV.

The V call is TRBV7-9, the J call TRBJ1-1, with TRBD1 as a possible D gene (6 bases). The CDR3 runs to 14 residues. Trimming stripped 5 bases from V and 6 bases from J, with 16 bases between. Germline V gives CDR1 SEHNR, CDR2 FQNEAQ (reference sequence). DNA of the CDR3: TGTGCCAGCAGCATCACTAACACAGGGTCTGAAGCTTTCTTT. This translates into CASSITNTGSEAFF. The whole variable domain, remainder taken from reference TRBV7-9 and TRBJ1-1, is DTGVSQNPRHKITKRGQNVTFRCDPISEHNRLYWYRQTLGQGPEFLTYFQNEAQLEKSRLLSDRFSAERPKGSFSTLEIQRTEQGDSAMYLCASSITNTGSEAFFGQGTRLTVV.